This is a list of T cell receptor beta chains from one sample in a study of T-cell memory formation after mild COVID-19. Each CDR3 protein is one row after TCRdb ran MiXCR on the 5' RACE reads. This table holds fewer than 600,000 distinct CDR3 sequences, 20% to 25% found once. The sample was PBMCs or a T cell subset sorted from them (not recorded which). Receptor source: an adult woman who had mild COVID-19 (a few samples of this study predate the infection). Cell type and time point are not known. CDR3s include the opening cysteine and the closing phenylalanine or tryptophan. Fields, in order: V gene, D gene, clone size, J gene, CDR3 DNA, CDR3 protein. A D gene is named only where the DNA matches it firmly. Size is stated for part of the rows, as once, few or many counts, or as a class when the clone is expanded.

V gene: TRBV11-3
D gene: TRBD2
clone size: .
J gene: TRBJ2-1
CDR3 DNA: TGTGCCAGCAGCTCAGGGAGCGGGAGAGTTAATGAGCAGTTCTTC
CDR3 protein: CASSSGSGRVNEQFF

V gene: TRBV5-8
D gene: .
clone size: .
J gene: TRBJ2-2
CDR3 DNA: TGTGCCAGCAGCGCGGGTCCGATCGGCGGGGAGCTGTTTTTT
CDR3 protein: CASSAGPIGGELFF

V gene: TRBV7-8
D gene: TRBD1
clone size: .
J gene: TRBJ1-5
CDR3 DNA: TGTGCCAGCAGCTCTTCAACAGGGGAGCAGCCCCAGCATTTT
CDR3 protein: CASSSSTGEQPQHF

V gene: TRBV19
D gene: .
clone size: .
J gene: TRBJ1-1
CDR3 DNA: TGTGCCAGTACTACGTTGGGGGGGCGAGACACTGAAGCTTTCTTT
CDR3 protein: CASTTLGGRDTEAFF

V gene: TRBV7-9
D gene: .
clone size: few
J gene: TRBJ1-2
CDR3 DNA: TGTGCCAGCAGCCGCGGGACGGAGAACTATGGCTACACCTTC
CDR3 protein: CASSRGTENYGYTF

V gene: TRBV7-2
D gene: .
clone size: once
J gene: TRBJ2-2
CDR3 DNA: TGTGCCAGCAGCTTGGACAGAGTTCGGGACACCGGGGAGCTGTTTTTT
CDR3 protein: CASSLDRVRDTGELFF

V gene: TRBV18
D gene: TRBD2
clone size: once
J gene: TRBJ2-3
CDR3 DNA: TGTGCCAGCTCACCGTTTCACAGCGGGAAAACAGATACGCAGTATTTT
CDR3 protein: CASSPFHSGKTDTQYF

V gene: TRBV7-2
D gene: .
clone size: few
J gene: TRBJ2-7
CDR3 DNA: TGTGCCAGCAGCTTAGAGTTCGGGCAGAACGAGCAGTACTTC
CDR3 protein: CASSLEFGQNEQYF

V gene: TRBV27
D gene: .
clone size: few
J gene: TRBJ2-7
CDR3 DNA: TGTGCCAGCAGTTTTAGGGCAGGGTACCACGAGCAGTACTTC
CDR3 protein: CASSFRAGYHEQYF

V gene: TRBV2
D gene: .
clone size: few
J gene: TRBJ1-2
CDR3 DNA: TGTGCCAGTACCCAAGGCTTAAACTATGGCTACACCTTC
CDR3 protein: CASTQGLNYGYTF

V gene: TRBV24-1
D gene: .
clone size: .
J gene: TRBJ2-2
CDR3 DNA: TGTGCCACCAGTGGGGGGGCGAACACCGGGGAGCTGTTTTTT
CDR3 protein: CATSGGANTGELFF

V gene: TRBV12-3/TRBV12-4
D gene: TRBD2
clone size: few
J gene: TRBJ2-1
CDR3 DNA: TGTGCCAGCAGTTTGGCGGGAGGGGTATCCTACAATGAGCAGTTCTTC
CDR3 protein: CASSLAGGVSYNEQFF

V gene: TRBV7-9
D gene: .
clone size: .
J gene: TRBJ1-1
CDR3 DNA: TGTGCCAGCAGCTTAGTCTCCCGCGATGCTGAAGCTTTCTTT
CDR3 protein: CASSLVSRDAEAFF

V gene: TRBV5-1
D gene: .
clone size: few
J gene: TRBJ1-2
CDR3 DNA: TGCGCCAGCAGCCCTGCCCCTGGACAGATCTTTAACTATGGCTACACCTTC
CDR3 protein: CASSPAPGQIFNYGYTF

V gene: TRBV11-2
D gene: .
clone size: .
J gene: TRBJ2-2
CDR3 DNA: TGTGCCAGCAGGCTTAGTTCAGAATACACCGGGGAGCTGTTTTTT
CDR3 protein: CASRLSSEYTGELFF

V gene: TRBV7-6
D gene: TRBD1
clone size: few
J gene: TRBJ2-5
CDR3 DNA: TGTGCCAGCAGCAGCCAGACAGGGGGGGTAGAGACCCAGTACTTC
CDR3 protein: CASSSQTGGVETQYF

V gene: TRBV2
D gene: TRBD2
clone size: few
J gene: TRBJ2-2
CDR3 DNA: TGTGCCAGCCGTAGCGGGGGGGAGAACACCGGGGAGCTGTTTTTT
CDR3 protein: CASRSGGENTGELFF

V gene: TRBV9
D gene: .
clone size: few
J gene: TRBJ2-7
CDR3 DNA: TGTGCCAGCAGCGTAGGCGGGACGTTATCCTACGAGCAGTACTTC
CDR3 protein: CASSVGGTLSYEQYF

V gene: TRBV7-9
D gene: .
clone size: few
J gene: TRBJ1-1
CDR3 DNA: TGTGCCAGCAGATCTGTCGCACAGGCGCTGAACACTGAAGCTTTCTTT
CDR3 protein: CASRSVAQALNTEAFF

V gene: TRBV5-1
D gene: .
clone size: .
J gene: TRBJ1-3
CDR3 DNA: TGCGCCAGCAGCTTGGGAGAGGGGCGCGGAAACACCATATATTTT
CDR3 protein: CASSLGEGRGNTIYF

V gene: TRBV7-2
D gene: TRBD1
clone size: few
J gene: TRBJ2-1
CDR3 DNA: TGTGCCAGCAGCTTACCGACGGACAGGGGTAATCGCTTC
CDR3 protein: CASSLPTDRGNRF

V gene: TRBV6-5
D gene: .
clone size: .
J gene: TRBJ2-1
CDR3 DNA: TGTGCCAGCAGTTACGGGGGCGCAGGTAATGAGCAGTTCTTC
CDR3 protein: CASSYGGAGNEQFF

V gene: TRBV19
D gene: TRBD2
clone size: few
J gene: TRBJ2-1
CDR3 DNA: TGTGCCAGTAGTGCTAGCGGGAGCGTCTACAATGAGCAGTTCTTC
CDR3 protein: CASSASGSVYNEQFF

V gene: TRBV6-6
D gene: TRBD1
clone size: .
J gene: TRBJ1-2
CDR3 DNA: TGTGCCAGCAGTTTCGACAGGGGGCTAATTGGCTACACCTTC
CDR3 protein: CASSFDRGLIGYTF

V gene: TRBV20-1
D gene: TRBD1
clone size: .
J gene: TRBJ2-3
CDR3 DNA: TGCAGTGCTAGGGGGGCGGGACAGGGGACCTCAGATACGCAGTATTTT
CDR3 protein: CSARGAGQGTSDTQYF

V gene: TRBV4-1
D gene: TRBD1
clone size: .
J gene: TRBJ1-1
CDR3 DNA: TGCGCCAGCAGCCAAGTGGGACAGAAACTGAACACTGAAGCTTTCTTT
CDR3 protein: CASSQVGQKLNTEAFF

V gene: TRBV3-1
D gene: .
clone size: .
J gene: TRBJ1-4
CDR3 DNA: TGTGCCAGCAGCCAAGAGTCTGGGGTAACTGAAAAACTGTTTTTT
CDR3 protein: CASSQESGVTEKLFF

V gene: TRBV9
D gene: TRBD2
clone size: .
J gene: TRBJ2-3
CDR3 DNA: TGTGCCAGCAGCGAGACGTCTAGCGGGGGGATCACAGATACGCAGTATTTT
CDR3 protein: CASSETSSGGITDTQYF

V gene: TRBV20-1
D gene: TRBD1
clone size: .
J gene: TRBJ2-5
CDR3 DNA: TGCAGTGCTAGGGGCAGACAGGGGACACAAGAGACCCAGTACTTC
CDR3 protein: CSARGRQGTQETQYF

V gene: TRBV15
D gene: .
clone size: .
J gene: TRBJ2-5
CDR3 DNA: TGTGCCACCAGCAGAGACGGGGATAGGGGGGAGACCCAGTACTTC
CDR3 protein: CATSRDGDRGETQYF

V gene: TRBV6-5
D gene: .
clone size: .
J gene: TRBJ1-5
CDR3 DNA: TGTGCCAGCAGTACGAATGCGGCTCGGGGTAATCAGCCCCAGCATTTT
CDR3 protein: CASSTNAARGNQPQHF

V gene: TRBV5-8
D gene: TRBD2
clone size: .
J gene: TRBJ2-2
CDR3 DNA: TGTGCCAGACTAGCGGGAGTCGCCGGGGAGCTGTTTTTT
CDR3 protein: CARLAGVAGELFF

V gene: TRBV25-1
D gene: TRBD1
clone size: .
J gene: TRBJ2-6
CDR3 DNA: TGTGCCAGCAGTGCTTTGAGACAGGGCACATCTGGGGCCAACGTCCTGACTTTC
CDR3 protein: CASSALRQGTSGANVLTF

V gene: TRBV20-1
D gene: .
clone size: .
J gene: TRBJ2-1
CDR3 DNA: TGCAGTGCTAGAGATCTGTTCCGGGGGCGAACCTACAATGAGCAGTTCTTC
CDR3 protein: CSARDLFRGRTYNEQFF

V gene: TRBV7-6
D gene: .
clone size: few
J gene: TRBJ1-2
CDR3 DNA: TGTGCCAGCAGCTTACAGCCAGATAACTATGGCTACACCTTC
CDR3 protein: CASSLQPDNYGYTF

V gene: TRBV7-6
D gene: .
clone size: few
J gene: TRBJ2-2
CDR3 DNA: TGTGCCAGCAGCACATCCCCGGCAGCCACCGGGGAGCTGTTTTTT
CDR3 protein: CASSTSPAATGELFF

V gene: TRBV7-9
D gene: .
clone size: once
J gene: TRBJ1-1
CDR3 DNA: TGTGCCAGCAGTGTCGAAGGGGGAGATGAAGCTTTCTTT
CDR3 protein: CASSVEGGDEAFF

V gene: TRBV12-3/TRBV12-4
D gene: .
clone size: .
J gene: TRBJ1-4
CDR3 DNA: TGTGCCAGCGGGCTCCTCCAGGGGTCTGGGGAAAAACTGTTTTTT
CDR3 protein: CASGLLQGSGEKLFF

V gene: TRBV20-1
D gene: .
clone size: many
J gene: TRBJ1-4
CDR3 DNA: TGCAGTGCTAGAGATTTAGGGGAGTCTAATGAAAAACTGTTTTTT
CDR3 protein: CSARDLGESNEKLFF

V gene: TRBV7-9
D gene: .
clone size: few
J gene: TRBJ2-2
CDR3 DNA: TGTGCCAGCGACGGTTTAGCGGAGAACACCGGGGAGCTGTTTTTT
CDR3 protein: CASDGLAENTGELFF

V gene: TRBV27
D gene: .
clone size: few
J gene: TRBJ2-7
CDR3 DNA: TGTGCCAGCAGTTTTGGGCCGGGCTACGAGCAGTACTTC
CDR3 protein: CASSFGPGYEQYF

V gene: TRBV30
D gene: TRBD2
clone size: few
J gene: TRBJ2-2
CDR3 DNA: TGTGCCTGGAGTGGTCTAGCGGGAGAGTGGACCGGGGAGCTGTTTTTT
CDR3 protein: CAWSGLAGEWTGELFF

V gene: TRBV9
D gene: .
clone size: .
J gene: TRBJ2-7
CDR3 DNA: TGTGCCAGCAGCGTAGGTCCTAACCCCTCCTACGAGCAGTACTTC
CDR3 protein: CASSVGPNPSYEQYF

V gene: TRBV18
D gene: TRBD2
clone size: few
J gene: TRBJ2-3
CDR3 DNA: TGTGCCAGCTCTACCACGACTAGCGGGGCTGATACGCAGTATTTT
CDR3 protein: CASSTTTSGADTQYF

V gene: TRBV6-6
D gene: TRBD2
clone size: few
J gene: TRBJ2-7
CDR3 DNA: TGTGCCAGCAGTTACTCGGCGGGACTAAACCACGACGGGGGCGAGCAGTACTTC
CDR3 protein: CASSYSAGLNHDGGEQYF

V gene: TRBV18
D gene: .
clone size: .
J gene: TRBJ1-2
CDR3 DNA: TGTGCCAGCTCACCCCGTGGGGTTGCTAACTATGGCTACACCTTC
CDR3 protein: CASSPRGVANYGYTF

V gene: TRBV9
D gene: TRBD2
clone size: .
J gene: TRBJ2-7
CDR3 DNA: TGTGCCAGCAGCGTAGGGGCGGGGGTCTCCTACGAGCAGTACTTC
CDR3 protein: CASSVGAGVSYEQYF

V gene: TRBV29-1
D gene: .
clone size: few
J gene: TRBJ2-7
CDR3 DNA: TGCAGCGTTGCCCCCAGGGGAAATTCCTACGAGCAGTACTTC
CDR3 protein: CSVAPRGNSYEQYF

V gene: TRBV6-1
D gene: TRBD1
clone size: .
J gene: TRBJ1-1
CDR3 DNA: TGTGCCAGCACCAGGGACAGCCTCTTCACTGAAGCTTTCTTT
CDR3 protein: CASTRDSLFTEAFF

V gene: TRBV18
D gene: .
clone size: .
J gene: TRBJ1-1
CDR3 DNA: TGTGCCAGCTCACCACCAGGGGCTGGGATCGGCACTGAAGCTTTCTTT
CDR3 protein: CASSPPGAGIGTEAFF

V gene: TRBV9
D gene: .
clone size: few
J gene: TRBJ2-1
CDR3 DNA: TGTGCCAGCAGCGTAGAGGGCCAAGGTGAGCAGTTCTTC
CDR3 protein: CASSVEGQGEQFF